This TCR beta chain was recovered during a study of blood T cell repertoires in COVID-19. Authors' processing steps: By means of reference gene primer amplification, nucleated cell counts were estimated. Generated by immunoSEQ multiplex PCR, the TCRdb table keeps only in-frame clones and is missing some. That table furnishes V, J and clone size, whereas the DNA furnished D and trimming. This sample carries about 140,000 clones, around 85% of them seen once, and the ten largest clones take under 3%. Germline CDR1 reads LGHDT; CDR2 reads YNNKEL (reference sequence). There are 14 residues in the CDR3. V lost 0 bases to trimming and J lost 6 bases, with 11 bases between them.

The clonotype originates from a man aged 50 or older with acute or convalescent COVID-19. The genes are TRBV3-1 (or the pseudogene TRBV3-2) and TRBJ2-5, with D possibly being TRBD2 (6 bases). Specimen: peripheral blood. This chain's CDR3 is CASSQEGLPQTQYF. The DNA of the CDR3 is TGTGCCAGCAGCCAAGAGGGACTTCCGCAGACCCAGTACTTC.